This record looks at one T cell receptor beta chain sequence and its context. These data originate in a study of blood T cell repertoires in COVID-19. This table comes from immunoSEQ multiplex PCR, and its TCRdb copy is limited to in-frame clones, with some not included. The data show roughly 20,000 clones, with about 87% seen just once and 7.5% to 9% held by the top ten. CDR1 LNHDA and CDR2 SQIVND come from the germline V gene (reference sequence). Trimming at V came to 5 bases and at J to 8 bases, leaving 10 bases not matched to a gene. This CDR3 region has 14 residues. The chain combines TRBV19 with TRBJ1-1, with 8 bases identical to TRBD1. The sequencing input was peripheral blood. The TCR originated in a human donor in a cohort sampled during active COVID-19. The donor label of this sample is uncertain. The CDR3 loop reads CASSPVEDRVEAFF. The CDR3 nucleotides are TGTGCCAGTAGTCCCGTCGAGGACAGGGTGGAAGCTTTCTTT.